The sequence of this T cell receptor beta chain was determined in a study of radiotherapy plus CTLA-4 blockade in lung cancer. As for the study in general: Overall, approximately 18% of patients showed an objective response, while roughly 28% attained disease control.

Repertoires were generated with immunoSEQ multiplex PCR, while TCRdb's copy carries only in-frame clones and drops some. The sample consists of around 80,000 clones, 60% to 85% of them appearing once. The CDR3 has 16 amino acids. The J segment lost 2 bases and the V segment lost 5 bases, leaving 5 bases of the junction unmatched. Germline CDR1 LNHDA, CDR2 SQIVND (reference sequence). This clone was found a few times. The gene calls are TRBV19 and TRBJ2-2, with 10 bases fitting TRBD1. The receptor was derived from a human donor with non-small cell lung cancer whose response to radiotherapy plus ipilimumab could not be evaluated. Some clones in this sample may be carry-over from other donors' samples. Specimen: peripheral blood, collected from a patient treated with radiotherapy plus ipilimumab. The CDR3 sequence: CASSLRTGGNTGELFF. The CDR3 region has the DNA TGTGCCAGTAGTCTTCGGACAGGGGGAAACACCGGGGAGCTGTTTTTT. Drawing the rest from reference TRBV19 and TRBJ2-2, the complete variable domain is DGGITQSPKYLFRKEGQNVTLSCEQNLNHDAMYWYRQDPGQGLRLIYYSQIVNDFQKGDIAEGYSVSREKKESFPLTVTSAQKNPTAFYLCASSLRTGGNTGELFFGEGSRLTVL.